This record concerns one TCR beta chain sequence. At the DNA level, this CDR3 is encoded by other sequences in the same sample as well. The data derive from a study of blood T cell repertoires in COVID-19. Study as a whole: Samples taken during acute and convalescent COVID-19 were collected in the United States, Italy and Spain.

Original methodology: Amplified reference gene primers provided the basis for estimating nucleated cell counts. The repertoire was sequenced with immunoSEQ multiplex PCR; TCRdb's copy has only in-frame clones and lacks some. The V and J calls and the clone size are those of that table, but D and trimming were determined from the DNA. The table has 150,000 or so clones, roughly 87% seen once. The CDR3 runs to 13 residues. After removal of 6 bases from V and 4 bases from J, the junction contained 4 bases not matched to a gene. Germline V lookup: CDR1 MNHEY, CDR2 SVGAGI. The rearrangement links TRBV6-5 to TRBJ1-1; 8 bases align to TRBD1. The clonotype originates from a woman in her forties or fifties with acute or convalescent COVID-19. The sequencing sample was made of peripheral blood. The CDR3 reads CASRTGGGTEAFF. Here the CDR3 DNA reads TGTGCCAGCAGAACAGGGGGGGGCACTGAAGCTTTCTTT.